The 27 T cell receptor beta chains below come from one sample, sequenced in a study of CD8 T cells in cerebrospinal fluid in Alzheimer's disease. Each CDR3 protein gets one entry in TCRdb, which reprocessed the 10x single-cell sequencing reads and gives no DNA. In all, the sample yields more than 1,500 distinct CDR3 sequences. Specimen: cerebrospinal fluid. The receptors stem from a human donor in good health.

This clonotype counts as large by frequency. V gene TRBV10-3 combines with J gene TRBJ2-5; lacking DNA, the TRBD1 call made by TCRdb goes unchecked. The CDR3 contains 13 residues. Germline V gene lookup returns CDR1 ENHRY and CDR2 SYGVKD. The CDR3 is CAIGGKGDETQYF.

Frequency places this clonotype as medium-sized (0.01 to 0.1%). The gene calls are TRBV12-3 or TRBV12-4 and TRBJ2-2. This CDR3 has 14 amino acids. The CDR3 loop reads CASSLLGNTGELFF.

This clonotype is labeled large based on frequency. The rearrangement links TRBV3-1 to TRBJ1-3. Germline CDR1 LGHDT, CDR2 YNNKEL (reference sequence). The CDR3 spans 15 residues. The CDR3 sequence: CASSQDPASGNTIYF. Complete variable domain (other parts from reference TRBV3-1 and TRBJ1-3): DTAVSQTPKYLVTQMGNDKSIKCEQNLGHDTMYWYKQDSKKFLKIMFSYNNKELIINETVPNRFSPKSPDKAHLNLHINSLELGDSAVYFCASSQDPASGNTIYFGEGSWLTVV.

This clonotype shows up as medium-sized by frequency. The genes are TRBV24-1 and TRBJ2-1; TCRdb indicates TRBD2, and absent DNA this call remains unverified. The CDR3 consists of 17 residues. Germline V gene data show CDR1 as KGHDR and CDR2 as SFDVKD. This CDR3 reads CATSDLRTSGRANEQFF.

Judged by frequency, this clonotype is medium-sized. This sequence joins TRBV15 and TRBJ2-1; without DNA, the TCRdb call of TRBD2 cannot be checked. This CDR3 region has 16 residues. CDR1 LNHNV and CDR2 YYDKDF come from the germline V gene (reference sequence). Here the CDR3 reads CATSRDPSGSYNEQFF.

Measured by frequency, this clonotype is medium-sized. CDR3 loop: CASSTGTVDEQYF. V is TRBV6-5 and J is TRBJ2-7; TCRdb indicates TRBD1, and absent DNA this call remains unverified. Germline V gene sequence: CDR1 MNHEY, CDR2 SVGAGI. The CDR3 sequence is 13 residues long.

Its frequency marks this clonotype as large. This chain uses TRBV29-1 with TRBJ2-5; TCRdb outputs TRBD2, but without DNA this stays unchecked. The CDR3 runs 15 residues. CDR1 is SQVTM and CDR2 is ANQGSEA in the germline V gene. The CDR3 loop reads CSVEDQRGRSETQYF. Full variable domain (missing parts from reference TRBV29-1 and TRBJ2-5): SAVISQKPSRDICQRGTSLTIQCQVDSQVTMMFWYRQQPGQSLTLIATANQGSEATYESGFVIDKFPISRPNLTFSTLTVSNMSPEDSSIYLCSVEDQRGRSETQYFGPGTRLLVL.

This clonotype registers medium-sized by frequency. The rearrangement uses TRBV27 and TRBJ2-1; TCRdb designates TRBD1, a call that cannot be tested without DNA. Germline V CDR1 and CDR2: MNHEY, SMNVEV (reference sequence). The CDR3 is 16 amino acids. CDR3 in amino acids: CASSSRTGEGYNEQFF.

This clonotype registers medium-sized by frequency. J is TRBJ2-7 and V is TRBV2; TCRdb gives TRBD2 as the D gene, but with no DNA this cannot be confirmed. The CDR3 is 12 amino acids. Germline CDR1 reads SNHLY; CDR2 reads FYNNEI. CDR3 region: CATTYGGGEQYF. Combining the CDR3 with reference TRBV2 and TRBJ2-7 gives the whole variable domain EPEVTQTPSHQVTQMGQEVILRCVPISNHLYFYWYRQILGQKVEFLVSFYNNEISEKSEIFDDQFSVERPDGSNFTLKIRSTKLEDSAMYFCATTYGGGEQYFGPGTRLTVT.

Judged by frequency, this clonotype is large. The chain's CDR3 is CASSSKGGQGGETQYF. The genes are TRBV7-9 and TRBJ2-5; TCRdb lists TRBD1, though no DNA is available to test this call. CDR1 is SEHNR, CDR2 FQNEAQ, per germline (reference sequence). The CDR3 totals 16 residues.

Considering frequency, this clonotype is medium-sized. The J gene is TRBJ1-4, the V gene TRBV2; the D call from TCRdb, TRBD1, cannot be confirmed without DNA. CDR1 and CDR2 (germline): SNHLY, FYNNEI. This CDR3 comprises 13 residues. CDR3 sequence reads: CASSGRSNEKLFF.

This clonotype registers medium-sized by frequency. This rearrangement joins TRBV5-1 to TRBJ1-1; the D call of TRBD1 rests on TCRdb alone, since no DNA is present to check it. In germline, CDR1 is SGHRS, CDR2 YFSETQ. The CDR3 loop spans 15 amino acids. CDR3 sequence: CASSVWGARGTEAFF.

The V call is TRBV2, the J call TRBJ1-1. Germline CDR1 reads SNHLY; CDR2 reads FYNNEI. This CDR3 has 14 amino acids. This CDR3 reads CASRNRKLVPEAFF.

Its frequency marks this clonotype as medium-sized. This chain joins TRBV27 and TRBJ2-7; TCRdb selects TRBD1, and the lack of DNA leaves this call unchecked. Germline V CDR1 and CDR2: MNHEY, SMNVEV (reference sequence). The CDR3 contains 14 residues. CDR3 sequence reads: CASSPFTGAYEQYF.

This clonotype registers medium-sized by frequency. The chain has TRBV12-3 or TRBV12-4 and TRBJ2-4; TCRdb's D call of TRBD2 is untestable without DNA. The CDR3 is 17 residues long. The CDR3 here is CASRPPRRNLAKNIQYF.

According to its frequency, this clonotype is medium-sized. The J gene is TRBJ1-1, the V gene TRBV11-1. The CDR3 extends over 13 amino acids. Germline V gene lookup returns CDR1 SGHAT and CDR2 FQDESV (reference sequence). CDR3 region: CASSLELGTEAFF. The entire variable domain, with the rest obtained from reference TRBV11-1 and TRBJ1-1, is as follows: EAEVAQSPRYKITEKSQAVAFWCDPISGHATLYWYRQILGQGPELLVQFQDESVVDDSQLPKDRFSAERLKGVDSTLKIQPAELGDSAMYLCASSLELGTEAFFGQGTRLTVV.

This clonotype is large by frequency. This chain links TRBV7-2 with TRBJ2-1. Germline V gives CDR1 SGHTA, CDR2 FQGNSA. The CDR3 is 11 residues long. This chain's CDR3 is CASSVYNEQFF.

Its frequency marks this clonotype as large (0.1 to 1%). The CDR3: CASSTAGGQETQYF. This sequence joins TRBV7-3 and TRBJ2-5; TCRdb's D call, TRBD2, is unchecked because there is no DNA. This CDR3 contains 14 residues. CDR1 SGHTA and CDR2 FQGTGA come from the germline V gene.

The chain is built from TRBV19 and TRBJ1-2. This CDR3 is built from 12 residues. Germline V gene sequence: CDR1 LNHDA, CDR2 SQIVND (reference sequence). The CDR3 is CASKHSAGGYTF.

Considering frequency, this clonotype is medium-sized. This chain's CDR3 is CSAPRGSGGNTGELFF. The V and J genes are TRBV20-1 and TRBJ2-2; the TCRdb D gene call, TRBD2, has no DNA to confirm it. CDR3 length equals 16 residues. Germline CDR1 and CDR2: DFQATT and SNEGSKA (reference sequence).

Its frequency marks this clonotype as medium-sized (0.01 to 0.1%). The chain combines TRBV6-5 with TRBJ2-7; without DNA, the TCRdb call of TRBD1 cannot be checked. CDR1 is MNHEY, CDR2 SVGAGI, per germline. CDR3 length: 19 residues. CDR3 region: CASSSISGEDSLHSYEQYF.

V and J are TRBV12-3 or TRBV12-4 and TRBJ1-3; TCRdb selects TRBD1, and the lack of DNA leaves this call unchecked. CDR3 length equals 14 residues. The CDR3 protein is CASSLEQGGNTIYF.

This clonotype is called medium-sized (0.01 to 0.1%) based on its frequency. This sequence joins TRBV5-8 and TRBJ1-5. Germline V gives CDR1 SGHTS, CDR2 YDEGEE. The CDR3 has 15 amino acids. CDR3 in amino acids: CASSRRVSGNQPQHF.

Considering frequency, this clonotype is medium-sized (0.01 to 0.1%). This chain links TRBV27 with TRBJ2-7; the D call of TRBD1 rests on TCRdb alone, since no DNA is present to check it. Per germline, CDR1 MNHEY and CDR2 SMNVEV (reference sequence). This CDR3 has 12 residues. The CDR3 reads CASSPLTGEQYF.

This clonotype is deemed medium-sized by its frequency. CDR3 sequence: CASSQQGWATEAFF. The gene calls are TRBV3-1 and TRBJ1-1. Germline CDR1 is LGHDT and CDR2 is YNNKEL (reference sequence). The CDR3 has 14 residues. The whole variable domain, filled in from reference TRBV3-1 and TRBJ1-1, reads DTAVSQTPKYLVTQMGNDKSIKCEQNLGHDTMYWYKQDSKKFLKIMFSYNNKELIINETVPNRFSPKSPDKAHLNLHINSLELGDSAVYFCASSQQGWATEAFFGQGTRLTVV.

This clonotype counts as medium-sized by frequency. This chain uses TRBV4-1 with TRBJ2-3; TCRdb outputs TRBD2, but without DNA this stays unchecked. The CDR3 is 19 amino acids. The germline gives CDR1 MGHRA, CDR2 YSYEKL. This CDR3 is CASSQDEGRASGKTDTQYF.

Judged by frequency, this clonotype is medium-sized. This chain connects TRBV27 to TRBJ2-6. In germline, CDR1 is MNHEY, CDR2 SMNVEV (reference sequence). The CDR3 extends over 14 amino acids. CDR3 sequence: CASSLSGGANVLTF.